One and the same sample provided the 2 T cell receptor beta chains below, sequenced in a study of immune cell composition in non-small cell lung cancer. Assay: immunoSEQ multiplex PCR; the TCRdb copy retains only in-frame clones and omits some. The table has almost 3,000 clones, about two thirds seen once. The specimen sequenced was lung tumor tissue. All receptors come from a human donor with non-small cell lung cancer.

Of note for this clone: The junction does not match germline at one end; this may be a read error. The CDR3 region is CSVEGRTSVTSSYNEQFF. In DNA, the CDR3 is TGCAGCGTCGAAGGCAGGACTAGCGTCACGAGCTCCTACAATGAGCAGTTCTTC. The rearrangement joins TRBV29-1 to TRBJ2-1; TRBD2 aligns across 9 bases. There are 18 residues in the CDR3. Germline CDR1 and CDR2: SQVTM and ANQGSEA.

This clone turned up a few times. The chain employs TRBV21-1 and TRBJ2-7; TRBD2 was called by the table and not checked on the DNA. TRBV21-1 is tagged as a pseudogene. This CDR3 has 14 amino acids. This CDR3 is CASRERGPCYEQYF. CDR3 bases: TGTGCCAGCAGGGAGCGGGGCCCTTGCTACGAGCAGTACTTC.